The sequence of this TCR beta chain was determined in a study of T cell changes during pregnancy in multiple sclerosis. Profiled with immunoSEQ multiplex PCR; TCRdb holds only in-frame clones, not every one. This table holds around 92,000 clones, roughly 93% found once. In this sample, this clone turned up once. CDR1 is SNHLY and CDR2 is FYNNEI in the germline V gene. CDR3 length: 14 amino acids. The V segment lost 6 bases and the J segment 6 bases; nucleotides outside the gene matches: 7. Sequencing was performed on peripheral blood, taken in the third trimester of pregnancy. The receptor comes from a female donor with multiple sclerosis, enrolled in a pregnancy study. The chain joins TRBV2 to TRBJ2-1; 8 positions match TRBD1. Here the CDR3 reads CASRDRAASNEQFF. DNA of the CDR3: TGTGCCAGCAGGGACAGGGCAGCAAGCAATGAGCAGTTCTTC.